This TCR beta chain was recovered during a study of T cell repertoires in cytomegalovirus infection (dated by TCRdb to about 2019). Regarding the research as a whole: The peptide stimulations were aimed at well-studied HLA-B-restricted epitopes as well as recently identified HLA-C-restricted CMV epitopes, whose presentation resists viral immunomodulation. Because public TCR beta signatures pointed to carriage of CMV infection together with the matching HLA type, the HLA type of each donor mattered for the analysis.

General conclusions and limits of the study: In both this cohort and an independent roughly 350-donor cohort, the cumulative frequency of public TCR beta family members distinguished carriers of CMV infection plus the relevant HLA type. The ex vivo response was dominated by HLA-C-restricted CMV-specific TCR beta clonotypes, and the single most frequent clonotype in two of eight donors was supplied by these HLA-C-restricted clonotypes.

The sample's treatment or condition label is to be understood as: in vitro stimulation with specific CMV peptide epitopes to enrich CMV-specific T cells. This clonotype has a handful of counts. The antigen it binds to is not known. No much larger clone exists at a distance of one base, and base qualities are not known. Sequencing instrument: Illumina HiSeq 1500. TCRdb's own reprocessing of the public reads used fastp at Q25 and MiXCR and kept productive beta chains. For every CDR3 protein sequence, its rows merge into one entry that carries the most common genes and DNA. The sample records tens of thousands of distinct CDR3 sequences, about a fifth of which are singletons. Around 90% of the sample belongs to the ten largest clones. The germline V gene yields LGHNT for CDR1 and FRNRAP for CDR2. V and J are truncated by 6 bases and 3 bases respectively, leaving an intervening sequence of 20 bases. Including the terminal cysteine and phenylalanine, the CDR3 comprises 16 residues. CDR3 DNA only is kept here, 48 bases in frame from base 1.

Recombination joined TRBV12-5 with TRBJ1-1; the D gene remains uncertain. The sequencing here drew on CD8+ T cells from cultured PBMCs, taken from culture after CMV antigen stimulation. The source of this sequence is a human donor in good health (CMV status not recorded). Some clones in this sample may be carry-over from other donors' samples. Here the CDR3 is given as CASGSQSLRGDTEAFF. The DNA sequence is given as TGTGCTAGTGGGTCGCAGAGCCTACGCGGCGACACTGAAGCTTTCTTT.